These 27 T cell receptor beta chains originate from one sample sequenced in a study of blood T cell repertoires in COVID-19. The protocol was immunoSEQ multiplex PCR, while the TCRdb copy is restricted to in-frame clones and leaves out a portion. Here the sample spans under 100,000 clones, around 82% being singletons. Sequencing was carried out using peripheral blood. All receptors come from a man in his 60s with acute or convalescent COVID-19.

V usage is TRBV14 and J usage is TRBJ2-7, with TRBD2 identical over 7 bases. Unmatched junction bases numbered 3, after V lost 2 bases and J lost 2 bases. The CDR3 is 14 residues long. The germline V gene encodes CDR1 SGHDN and CDR2 FVKESK. CDR3 region: CASSQLLAAYEQYF. In DNA, the CDR3 is TGTGCCAGCAGCCAACTCCTAGCGGCCTACGAGCAGTACTTC.

This chain joins TRBV5-4 and TRBJ1-2; D possibly corresponds to TRBD1 (6 bases). The CDR3 consists of 16 residues. Trimming took off 4 bases at V and 3 bases at J, with 19 bases between the two ends. The germline V gene has CDR1 SGHNT and CDR2 YYREEE (reference sequence). The CDR3 region is CASSPGTGTGDYGYTF. Written as DNA, the CDR3 is TGTGCCAGCAGCCCTGGAACAGGGACGGGTGACTATGGCTACACCTTC.

The V gene is TRBV23-1, the J gene TRBJ2-7; TRBD2 matches at 9 bases. TRBV23-1 is an ORF for which the function is uncertain. V shed 3 bases and J 3 bases; nucleotides not matched to a gene: 3. The CDR3 has 14 amino acids. CDR3 region: CASSHYSGGYEQYF. In DNA, the CDR3 is TGCGCCAGCAGTCATTATAGCGGGGGCTACGAGCAGTACTTC.

The sample holds one count of this clone. The chain combines TRBV7-2 with TRBJ1-1; no definite D call. Germline values: CDR1 SGHTA, CDR2 FQGNSA. V lost 0 bases, J lost 1 base, and 6 bases lay in between. The length of the CDR3 is 14 residues. CDR3 DNA: TGTGCCAGCAGCTTAGCCCCTTCGAACACTGAAGCTTTCTTT. It encodes CASSLAPSNTEAFF.

This chain connects TRBV18 to TRBJ2-5; TRBD1 matches at 10 bases. Germline V lookup: CDR1 KGHSH, CDR2 LQKENI. J was trimmed by 5 bases and V by 3 bases; bases with no gene match: 3. This CDR3 is 14 amino acids long. CDR3 sequence reads: CASSPGDRGETQYF. The CDR3 DNA reads as TGTGCCAGCTCACCTGGGGACAGGGGTGAGACCCAGTACTTC.

V is TRBV19 and J is TRBJ2-2, with no clear D. In germline, CDR1 is LNHDA, CDR2 SQIVND (reference sequence). V dropped 2 bases and J dropped 4 bases, with 8 bases sitting between them. The CDR3 loop spans 14 amino acids. Here the CDR3 DNA reads TGTGCCAGTAGTATAATGGCCTCCACCGGGGAGCTGTTTTTT. Amino acid sequence: CASSIMASTGELFF.

The V and J genes are TRBV15 and TRBJ2-7; D may be TRBD1 (7 bases). From germline, CDR1 is LNHNV and CDR2 YYDKDF (reference sequence). Trimming pared 3 bases from V and 7 bases from J, leaving 13 bases between. The CDR3 extends over 13 amino acids. The chain's CDR3 is CATSREGAREQYF. For the CDR3, the DNA is TGTGCCACCAGCAGGGAGGGGGCGCGGGAGCAGTACTTC. The whole variable domain, filled in from reference TRBV15 and TRBJ2-7, reads DAMVIQNPRYQVTQFGKPVTLSCSQTLNHNVMYWYQQKSSQAPKLLFHYYDKDFNNEADTPDNFQSRRPNTSFCFLDIRSPGLGDTAMYLCATSREGAREQYFGPGTRLTVT.

The rearrangement joins TRBV7-9 to TRBJ1-6, with 8 bases that match TRBD1. There are 14 residues in the CDR3. Germline values: CDR1 SEHNR, CDR2 FQNEAQ (reference sequence). V dropped 6 bases and J dropped 6; count of bases not matched to a gene: 4. The CDR3 DNA follows: TGTGCCAGCAGTCGGACAGGGACTAATTCACCCCTCCACTTT. Translated, it gives CASSRTGTNSPLHF.

The V call is TRBV6-5, the J call TRBJ2-6; D is possibly TRBD1 (6 bases). Germline lookup yields CDR1 MNHEY and CDR2 SVGAGI. CDR3 length: 15 residues. Trimming took off 7 bases at V and 4 bases at J, with 14 bases between the two ends. The CDR3 DNA reads as TGTGCCAGCAACCTAGGGGGAACCGGGGCCAACGTCCTGACTTTC. Protein: CASNLGGTGANVLTF.

This chain joins TRBV28 and TRBJ2-7; TRBD2 matches at 12 bases. With V trimmed by 7 bases and J by 6 bases, 7 bases remained unmatched. The CDR3 extends over 14 amino acids. CDR1 is MDHEN, CDR2 SYDVKM, per germline. The CDR3 loop reads CASTLLAGGGEQYF. For the CDR3, the DNA is TGTGCCAGCACCTTACTAGCGGGAGGCGGCGAGCAGTACTTC.

The CDR3 DNA is TGTGCCAGCAGGGGGACAGGGGGCAATGGCTACACCTTC. Residues: CASRGTGGNGYTF. This chain uses TRBV5-5 with TRBJ1-2; the match to TRBD1 covers 12 bases. The J segment lost 6 bases and the V segment lost 5 bases, leaving 2 bases of the junction unmatched. Per germline, CDR1 SGHKS and CDR2 YYEKEE (reference sequence). The CDR3 is made up of 13 amino acids.

CDR3 residues: CASSLLERGNEQFF. The CDR3 DNA follows: TGTGCCAGCAGCTTATTGGAGCGGGGGAATGAGCAGTTCTTC. The genes are TRBV7-2 and TRBJ2-1, with TRBD2 matching 8 bases. With V trimmed by 2 bases and J by 7 bases, 4 bases remained unmatched. Germline-derived CDR1 and CDR2 are SGHTA and FQGNSA. The CDR3 loop spans 14 amino acids.

The chain couples TRBV6-2 or TRBV6-3 to TRBJ1-1; the match to TRBD1 covers 8 bases. Germline V gene lookup returns CDR1 MNHEY and CDR2 SVGEGT. This CDR3 comprises 13 residues. The V and J ends lost 5 bases and 3 bases, in that order; junction bases with no gene match: 2. CDR3 sequence (DNA): TGTGCCAGCAGTGGACAGGGTCACACTGAAGCTTTCTTT. As protein: CASSGQGHTEAFF.

V gene TRBV3-1 (or the pseudogene TRBV3-2) combines with J gene TRBJ2-3; TRBD1 agrees at 9 bases. V shed 1 base and J 2 bases; nucleotides not matched to a gene: 4. The CDR3 totals 16 residues. Germline CDR1 is LGHDT and CDR2 is YNNKEL (reference sequence). CDR3 in amino acids: CASSQVGQGTTDTQYF. CDR3 nucleotides: TGTGCCAGCAGCCAAGTGGGACAGGGCACCACAGATACGCAGTATTTT.

V gene TRBV7-2 combines with J gene TRBJ2-3; D unresolved. V lost 7 bases, J lost 6 bases, and 17 bases lay in between. The CDR3 has 14 residues. Germline assignment: CDR1 SGHTA and CDR2 FQGNSA. In DNA, the CDR3 is TGTGCCAGCAAGTTAGGTCTTATGGGCGATACGCAGTATTTT. Translation gives CASKLGLMGDTQYF.

This rearrangement joins TRBV27 to TRBJ2-1; 7 nucleotides line up with TRBD1. Per the germline V gene, CDR1 is MNHEY and CDR2 is SMNVEV (reference sequence). V dropped 4 bases and J dropped 7; count of bases not matched to a gene: 7. This CDR3 has 14 residues. CDR3 sequence: CASSSPQGENEQFF. CDR3 bases: TGTGCCAGCAGTTCCCCGCAGGGGGAAAATGAGCAGTTCTTC.

V and J are TRBV6-2 or TRBV6-3 and TRBJ1-2; 11 bases match TRBD1. This CDR3 is built from 15 residues. J lost 9 bases, V lost 5 bases, and 11 bases had no gene match. Germline V gene sequence: CDR1 MNHEY, CDR2 SVGEGT. The CDR3 DNA reads as TGTGCCAGCAGTCCCCCCGGGACAGGGGGGAATCGCTACACCTTC. Its translation: CASSPPGTGGNRYTF.

The chain couples TRBV7-2 to TRBJ1-2, with D tentatively TRBD1 (6 bases). There are 17 residues in the CDR3. The V end was cut by 6 bases, the J end by 6 bases, with 26 bases between. CDR1 and CDR2 (germline): SGHTA, FQGNSA. The CDR3 loop is CASRLERTAPRGDGYTF. The DNA for the CDR3 is TGTGCCAGCAGACTCGAACGGACAGCCCCAAGGGGTGATGGCTACACCTTC. The complete variable domain, with remaining parts taken from reference TRBV7-2 and TRBJ1-2, reads GAGVSQSPSNKVTEKGKDVELRCDPISGHTALYWYRQSLGQGLEFLIYFQGNSAPDKSGLPSDRFSAERTGGSVSTLTIQRTQQEDSAVYLCASRLERTAPRGDGYTFGSGTRLTVV.

The chain combines TRBV18 with TRBJ1-2; 7 bases are a match to TRBD1. The germline gives CDR1 KGHSH, CDR2 LQKENI. With V trimmed by 5 bases and J by 8 bases, 5 bases remained unmatched. The CDR3 has 12 residues. The CDR3 nucleotides are TGTGCCAGCTCAACGACAGGGAGCGGCTACACCTTC. Its translation is CASSTTGSGYTF.

The chain recombines TRBV9 with TRBJ2-7, with TRBD1 as a possible D gene (7 bases). V lost 2 bases, J lost 6 bases, and 12 bases lay in between. CDR3 length: 13 residues. Germline V CDR1 and CDR2: SGDLS, YYNGEE. The CDR3 DNA sequence: TGTGCCAGCAGCGTTTCGCAGGGGGGCGAGCAGTACTTC. Its protein is CASSVSQGGEQYF.

The V gene is TRBV2, the J gene TRBJ2-2; perhaps TRBD2 as D (5 bases). Germline lookup yields CDR1 SNHLY and CDR2 FYNNEI. The CDR3 spans 13 residues. Trimming removed 7 bases at V and 6 bases at J, with 12 bases between. The CDR3 bases are TGTGCCAGCACCCGGGATACCCCCGGGGAGCTGTTTTTT. It is translated as CASTRDTPGELFF.

The chain couples TRBV7-9 to TRBJ2-3; 7 nucleotides align to TRBD2. J was trimmed by 2 bases and V by 4 bases; bases with no gene match: 15. The CDR3 loop spans 18 amino acids. Germline V lookup: CDR1 SEHNR, CDR2 FQNEAQ (reference sequence). The CDR3 sequence: CASSSPPGGRPSTDTQYF. DNA for the CDR3: TGTGCCAGCAGCTCCCCCCCGGGGGGTCGCCCCTCCACAGATACGCAGTATTTT.

This sequence joins TRBV28 and TRBJ1-1; no definite D call. Germline loops: CDR1 MDHEN, CDR2 SYDVKM. The V gene lost 3 bases and the J gene lost 11 bases, with 10 bases spanning the gap. This CDR3 has 11 amino acids. CDR3 in amino acids: CASSLGREAFF. CDR3 nucleotide sequence: TGTGCCAGCAGTTTGGGTAGGGAGGCTTTCTTT. Filled out from reference TRBV28 and TRBJ1-1, the complete variable domain reads DVKVTQSSRYLVKRTGEKVFLECVQDMDHENMFWYRQDPGLGLRLIYFSYDVKMKEKGDIPEGYSVSREKKERFSLILESASTNQTSMYLCASSLGREAFFGQGTRLTVV.

The V and J genes are TRBV7-3 and TRBJ2-5; 7 bases map to TRBD2. The trim removed 5 bases at V and 5 bases at J, leaving 5 bases unmatched. The CDR3 is 13 residues long. Germline V gene data show CDR1 as SGHTA and CDR2 as FQGTGA. The CDR3 reads CASSPGEGETQYF. The CDR3 DNA reads TGTGCCAGCAGCCCTGGGGAGGGGGAGACCCAGTACTTC. Looking up the rest from reference TRBV7-3 and TRBJ2-5 gives the full variable domain: GAGVSQTPSNKVTEKGKYVELRCDPISGHTALYWYRQSLGQGPEFLIYFQGTGAADDSGLPNDRFFAVRPEGSVSTLKIQRTERGDSAVYLCASSPGEGETQYFGPGTRLLVL.

J is TRBJ2-3 and V is TRBV3-1 (or the pseudogene TRBV3-2), with TRBD2 as a possible D gene (5 bases). This CDR3 contains 16 residues. Trimming left V 0 bases short and J 7 bases short, with 17 bases between. Germline assignment: CDR1 LGHDT and CDR2 YNNKEL (reference sequence). In DNA, the CDR3 is TGTGCCAGCAGCCAAGATCTATCCGGGAAAATTCATACGCAGTATTTT. Residues: CASSQDLSGKIHTQYF.

The rearrangement joins TRBV19 to TRBJ2-3; 11 bases match TRBD1. CDR1 LNHDA and CDR2 SQIVND come from the germline V gene (reference sequence). The length of the CDR3 is 14 residues. The V and J ends lost 8 bases and 5 bases, in that order; junction bases with no gene match: 6. The CDR3 nucleotides read TGTGCCAGTTCCGGACAGGGGGCCCAAGATACGCAGTATTTT. It encodes CASSGQGAQDTQYF.

The chain is built from TRBV4-3 and TRBJ2-1; 7 positions agree with TRBD1. V was pared by 4 bases and J by 2 bases, with 8 bases of the junction left unmatched. CDR3 length: 16 amino acids. Germline lookup yields CDR1 LGHNA and CDR2 YSLEER. In DNA, the CDR3 is TGCGCCAGCAGCCGTTCGGACAGGTTTCCCTACAATGAGCAGTTCTTC. Its protein product is CASSRSDRFPYNEQFF.